The 27 T cell receptor beta chains below come from one sample, sequenced in a study of shared clonotypes between healthy human individuals. The assay was immunoSEQ multiplex PCR, and TCRdb's table has in-frame clones only and misses some. The data contain 950,000 to 1,300,000 clones, about 75% of them seen just once; the ten biggest clones take up 1.4% to 1.5%. The sequencing sample was made of memory CD4+ T cells sorted from blood. Subset meaning: CD45RA-negative fraction. The source of these receptors is a man aged 18 to 30 in good health.

The chain carries TRBV6-5 and TRBJ1-1; D is possibly TRBD1 (6 bases). The germline V gene has CDR1 MNHEY and CDR2 SVGAGI. The germline V and J ends were trimmed by 6 bases and 2 bases, with 13 bases remaining between them. There are 14 residues in the CDR3. CDR3: CASSLLDSNTEAFF. In DNA, the CDR3 is TGTGCCAGCAGCCTATTGGACAGTAACACTGAAGCTTTCTTT.

The chain is built from TRBV15 and TRBJ1-1; no clear D. This CDR3 has 15 amino acids. Trimming took off 0 bases at V and 7 bases at J, with 15 bases between the two ends. Germline V CDR1 and CDR2: LNHNV, YYDKDF (reference sequence). The CDR3 bases are TGTGCCACCAGCAGAGATCCAGGCCTTTCGGTTGAAGCTTTCTTT. Translating it yields CATSRDPGLSVEAFF.

V usage is TRBV2 and J usage is TRBJ2-7; 8 nucleotides agree with TRBD2. V shed 1 base, J shed 2 bases, and the junction held 4 bases outside the gene matches. The CDR3 has 15 residues. CDR1 is SNHLY and CDR2 is FYNNEI in the germline V gene. For the CDR3, the DNA is TGTGCCAGCAGTGAAGAGGGGACTAGGACCTACGAGCAGTACTTC. Its translation is CASSEEGTRTYEQYF.

The CDR3 is CASSPPAGYEAFF. The CDR3, as DNA: TGTGCCAGCTCACCACCGGCCGGGTATGAAGCTTTCTTT. The J gene is TRBJ1-1, the V gene TRBV18; D ambiguous. The germline V and J ends were trimmed by 0 bases and 7 bases, with 9 bases remaining between them. CDR1 is KGHSH, CDR2 LQKENI, per germline. The CDR3 length is 13 residues. The complete variable domain, with remaining parts taken from reference TRBV18 and TRBJ1-1, reads NAGVMQNPRHLVRRRGQEARLRCSPMKGHSHVYWYRQLPEEGLKFMVYLQKENIIDESGMPKERFSAEFPKEGPSILRIQQVVRGDSAAYFCASSPPAGYEAFFGQGTRLTVV.

This chain uses TRBV6-1 with TRBJ2-5; tentatively, D is TRBD2 (6 bases). Germline V gives CDR1 MNHNS, CDR2 SASEGT. V lost 2 bases to trimming and J lost 7 bases, with 8 bases between them. The CDR3 has 12 residues. The CDR3 DNA is TGTGCCAGCAGTGAACCACTAGCGACCCAGTACTTC. It encodes CASSEPLATQYF.

The chain uses TRBV6-1 and TRBJ2-5; D remains ambiguous. The V and J ends lost 3 bases and 3 bases respectively, with 11 bases between them. CDR1 is MNHNS, CDR2 SASEGT, per germline. The CDR3 is 14 residues long. As DNA, the CDR3 is TGTGCCAGCAGTGAGTCGTGGACGGAAGAGACCCAGTACTTC. Translated, it gives CASSESWTEETQYF.

V is TRBV5-1 and J is TRBJ2-3; D unclear. The germline V gene has CDR1 SGHRS and CDR2 YFSETQ. There are 16 residues in the CDR3. V was trimmed by 4 bases and J by 0 bases, leaving 15 bases between them. The CDR3 nucleotides read TGCGCCAGCAGCATCTCCGGCCGTACTAGCACAGATACGCAGTATTTT. As protein: CASSISGRTSTDTQYF. Drawing the rest from reference TRBV5-1 and TRBJ2-3, the complete variable domain is KAGVTQTPRYLIKTRGQQVTLSCSPISGHRSVSWYQQTPGQGLQFLFEYFSETQRNKGNFPGRFSGRQFSNSRSEMNVSTLELGDSALYLCASSISGRTSTDTQYFGPGTRLTVL.

This clone has just a few counts. The chain has TRBV11-1 and TRBJ1-2; 8 bases align to TRBD1. The CDR3 loop spans 14 amino acids. V trimming: 4 bases; J trimming: 13 bases; junction bases outside the gene matches: 14. CDR1 and CDR2 from the germline V gene are SGHAT and FQDESV (reference sequence). The CDR3 DNA reads as TGTGCCAGCAGCTCACCAGGACAGGGTAGGAGTTTCACCTTC. This gives the protein CASSSPGQGRSFTF.

The chain couples TRBV30 to TRBJ2-2, with a possible D match to TRBD2 (5 bases). V lost 0 bases and J 7 bases, leaving 15 bases between the germline ends. The CDR3 is 15 amino acids. Germline V gene sequence: CDR1 GTSNPN, CDR2 SVGIG (reference sequence). CDR3 nucleotides: TGTGCCTGGAGTGTACAGACTAAGAAGGGCGGGGAGCTGTTTTTT. This translates into CAWSVQTKKGGELFF.

Remarks on this clone: The junction shows a germline mismatch at one end, possibly a read error. The gene calls are TRBV7-7 and TRBJ2-7; 8 bases align to TRBD2. The CDR3 spans 15 residues. CDR1 SSHAT and CDR2 FNYEAQ come from the germline V gene (reference sequence). CDR3 in amino acids: CASSSPGLDLYEQYF. DNA of the CDR3: TGTGCTAGCAGCTCACCGGGACTAGACCTCTACGAGCAGTACTTC.

The chain employs TRBV6-5 and TRBJ1-1; D not resolved. Germline CDR1 is MNHEY and CDR2 is SVGAGI. Deletions cut 4 bases from V and 1 base from J, with 10 bases between. CDR3 size: 14 residues. CDR3 DNA: TGTGCCAGCAGTTCCGCAATTGGGAACACTGAAGCTTTCTTT. The encoded protein is CASSSAIGNTEAFF.

J is TRBJ2-7 and V is TRBV7-9; TRBD2 agrees at 10 bases. Germline CDR1 is SEHNR and CDR2 is FQNEAQ (reference sequence). J gave up 7 bases and V 5 bases, and 8 bases lay outside the gene matches. The CDR3 length is 14 residues. CDR3 protein: CASSVSGGTQEQYF. As DNA, the CDR3 is TGTGCCAGCAGCGTTAGCGGGGGGACCCAGGAGCAGTACTTC. Filled out from reference TRBV7-9 and TRBJ2-7, the complete variable domain reads DTGVSQNPRHKITKRGQNVTFRCDPISEHNRLYWYRQTLGQGPEFLTYFQNEAQLEKSRLLSDRFSAERPKGSFSTLEIQRTEQGDSAMYLCASSVSGGTQEQYFGPGTRLTVT.

This clone showed up just a few times. This chain connects TRBV25-1 to TRBJ1-6; D ambiguous. The CDR3 is made up of 13 amino acids. V was clipped by 4 bases and J by 7 bases, with 8 bases between them. Germline CDR1 reads MGHDK; CDR2 reads SYGVNS. The CDR3 region is CASSAVWNSPLHF. Written as DNA, the CDR3 is TGTGCCAGCAGTGCGGTTTGGAATTCACCCCTCCACTTT.

V and J are TRBV6-6 and TRBJ2-1; D possibly corresponds to TRBD2 (6 bases). V lost 8 bases and J 2 bases, leaving 13 bases between the germline ends. Germline V lookup: CDR1 MNHNY, CDR2 SVGAGI (reference sequence). This CDR3 has 14 residues. CDR3 DNA: TGTGCCAGCGGGTCGCGACTAGCCTACAATGAGCAGTTCTTC. It specifies CASGSRLAYNEQFF.

A few counts support this clone. The CDR3 loop is CASSPGAREGTGELFF. The CDR3 nucleotides are TGCGCCAGCAGTCCTGGGGCGCGGGAGGGAACCGGGGAGCTGTTTTTT. V gene TRBV23-1 combines with J gene TRBJ2-2; 9 nucleotides match TRBD2. TRBV23-1 belongs to the ORF category, with a function that is uncertain. V shed 4 bases and J 5 bases; nucleotides not matched to a gene: 8. CDR3 length: 16 residues.

This rearrangement joins TRBV18 to TRBJ2-1; 12 bases align to TRBD2. The CDR3 extends over 15 amino acids. Germline loops: CDR1 KGHSH, CDR2 LQKENI. V trimming: 3 bases; J trimming: 7 bases; junction bases outside the gene matches: 4. DNA of the CDR3: TGTGCCAGCTCACCTGGACTAGCGGGAAGGAATGAGCAGTTCTTC. It translates to CASSPGLAGRNEQFF.

This clone turned up a few times. The rearrangement links TRBV7-8 to TRBJ1-1, with D perhaps TRBD1 (5 bases). From germline, CDR1 is SGHVS and CDR2 FQNEAQ. This CDR3 is 13 amino acids long. Trimming cost V 5 bases and J 8 bases, with 15 bases left between them. DNA for the CDR3: TGTGCCAGCAGCCCGAGCGGGACGTCCGAAGCTTTCTTT. Translation: CASSPSGTSEAFF.

The V gene is TRBV7-8, the J gene TRBJ1-1; D is possibly TRBD1 (5 bases). Germline lookup yields CDR1 SGHVS and CDR2 FQNEAQ. V was shortened by 1 base and J by 11 bases, with 20 bases between the two germline ends. This CDR3 is built from 15 residues. CDR3 sequence: CASSLDSVTGREAFF. CDR3 DNA sequence: TGTGCCAGCAGCTTAGACTCTGTTACGGGGCGGGAGGCTTTCTTT.

The chain couples TRBV30 to TRBJ2-5; 11 bases map to TRBD2. Per the germline V gene, CDR1 is GTSNPN and CDR2 is SVGIG (reference sequence). The CDR3 is 15 residues long. V gave up 2 bases and J gave up 5 bases; unmatched junction bases: 7. The CDR3 DNA reads as TGTGCCTGGAGTCTTAGCGGGGGGGCCTGGGAGACCCAGTACTTC. It yields the protein CAWSLSGGAWETQYF.

The genes are TRBV2 and TRBJ1-4; D is possibly TRBD1 (5 bases). CDR3 length: 12 amino acids. Germline V lookup: CDR1 SNHLY, CDR2 FYNNEI. Trimming removed 8 bases at V and 8 bases at J, with 12 bases between. The CDR3 DNA reads TGTGCCAGCGGAGGGACCCGGGAAAAACTGTTTTTT. It translates to CASGGTREKLFF.

The rearrangement joins TRBV12-5 to TRBJ2-3, with 12 nucleotides matching TRBD1. CDR1 LGHNT and CDR2 FRNRAP come from the germline V gene. The CDR3 consists of 15 residues. With 5 bases clipped from V and 6 bases from J, the junction kept 6 bases outside the gene matches. This CDR3 is CASGMGQGAGDTQYF. The DNA of the CDR3 is TGTGCTAGTGGTATGGGACAGGGGGCTGGGGATACGCAGTATTTT. Full variable domain (missing parts from reference TRBV12-5 and TRBJ2-3): DARVTQTPRHKVTEMGQEVTMRCQPILGHNTVFWYRQTMMQGLELLAYFRNRAPLDDSGMPKDRFSAEMPDATLATLKIQPSEPRDSAVYFCASGMGQGAGDTQYFGPGTRLTVL.

This sequence joins TRBV15 and TRBJ2-3; 8 nucleotides agree with TRBD2. Trimming removed 0 bases from V and 0 bases from J; junction bases left unmatched: 5. The CDR3 has 17 amino acids. Germline V CDR1 and CDR2: LNHNV, YYDKDF (reference sequence). CDR3 region: CATSREGTGGSTDTQYF. The CDR3 region has the DNA TGTGCCACCAGCAGAGAAGGAACGGGAGGGAGCACAGATACGCAGTATTTT.

This chain's CDR3 is CASSDGSSHEQFF. Here the CDR3 DNA reads TGTGCCAGCAGTGACGGAAGTAGTCATGAGCAGTTCTTC. The rearrangement uses TRBV25-1 and TRBJ2-1; no firm D call. The V and J ends lost 3 bases and 8 bases respectively, with 11 bases between them. Germline CDR1 reads MGHDK; CDR2 reads SYGVNS. The CDR3 runs 13 residues.

This chain joins TRBV6-1 and TRBJ1-3; unclear D gene. V lost 1 base, J lost 7 bases, and 11 bases lay in between. Germline assignment: CDR1 MNHNS and CDR2 SASEGT. This CDR3 has 14 amino acids. The CDR3 sequence is CASSEGPPRNTIYF. The CDR3 DNA reads TGTGCCAGCAGTGAAGGCCCCCCACGGAACACCATATATTTT.

This sequence joins TRBV5-1 and TRBJ1-5, with D maybe TRBD1 (5 bases). The CDR3 runs to 15 residues. The germline V gene encodes CDR1 SGHRS and CDR2 YFSETQ. V lost 3 bases and J lost 0, with 10 bases in between. This chain's CDR3 is CASSYQGLSNQPQHF. DNA of the CDR3: TGCGCCAGCAGCTACCAGGGCCTTAGCAATCAGCCCCAGCATTTT.

The chain combines TRBV15 with TRBJ2-3, with D tentatively TRBD2 (5 bases). In germline, CDR1 is LNHNV, CDR2 YYDKDF (reference sequence). V was shortened by 0 bases and J by 7 bases, with 11 bases between the two germline ends. The CDR3 loop spans 14 amino acids. The CDR3 is CATSRDRVDYTQYF. The CDR3 nucleotides read TGTGCCACCAGCAGAGATCGTGTGGACTATACGCAGTATTTT.

The rearrangement joins TRBV21-1 to TRBJ1-5; TRBD1 reflects the table's D call only, with no check against the DNA. TRBV21-1 is listed as a pseudogene. This CDR3 is 15 amino acids long. CDR3 nucleotide sequence: TGTGCCAGCAGCAAAGTCCAGGGGAGCAATCAGCCCCAGCATTTT. Translated: CASSKVQGSNQPQHF.